The 13 T cell receptor beta chains in this list originate from one sample, sequenced in a study of cytomegalovirus exposure and HLA in healthy donors. In the PCR, 60 Vbeta and 13 Jbeta primers were used. The assay was immunoSEQ multiplex PCR, and TCRdb's table has in-frame clones only and misses some. The sample includes some 160,000 clones, approximately 84% of them seen just once. Sequenced material: PBMCs. The receptors originated from a middle-aged woman in good health and CMV-seropositive.

The chain has TRBV5-6 and TRBJ1-5, with D hard to call. The CDR3 has 15 amino acids. Germline CDR1 reads SGHDT; CDR2 reads YYEEEE. Trimming took off 1 base at V and 3 bases at J, with 11 bases between the two ends. The CDR3 sequence is CASSLRGKLNQPQHF. The DNA of the CDR3 is TGTGCCAGCAGCTTGCGGGGTAAGCTCAATCAGCCCCAGCATTTT.

The chain recombines TRBV12-5 with TRBJ2-1; TRBD2 aligns across 10 bases. The V segment lost 4 bases and the J segment 4 bases; nucleotides outside the gene matches: 7. The CDR3 has 16 residues. Germline CDR1 LGHNT, CDR2 FRNRAP. In DNA form, the CDR3 reads TGTGCTAGTGGTTCAGGTAGCGGGGGGAGATACAATGAGCAGTTCTTC. It translates to CASGSGSGGRYNEQFF.

CDR3 residues: CAWSGPAGTPNTEAFF. The CDR3 nucleotides read TGTGCCTGGAGTGGACCCGCAGGAACTCCGAACACTGAAGCTTTCTTT. The chain combines TRBV30 with TRBJ1-1; D gene ambiguous. Trimming removed 1 base at V and 1 base at J, with 16 bases between. The CDR3 is 16 amino acids. Germline-derived CDR1 and CDR2 are GTSNPN and SVGIG (reference sequence).

This chain's CDR3 is CASSLGRGLAGLYEQYF. The DNA for the CDR3 is TGTGCCAGCAGCTTAGGGAGGGGACTAGCGGGCCTATACGAGCAGTACTTC. The genes are TRBV7-2 and TRBJ2-7; 12 bases match TRBD2. Germline lookup yields CDR1 SGHTA and CDR2 FQGNSA. The V gene end was trimmed by 1 base and the J gene end by 4 bases; junction bases not matched to a gene: 8. The CDR3 consists of 17 residues.

The chain couples TRBV14 to TRBJ1-6; no firm D call. Germline loops: CDR1 SGHDN, CDR2 FVKESK. V lost 0 bases to trimming and J lost 2 bases, with 2 bases between them. The CDR3 contains 14 residues. CDR3 in amino acids: CASSQDAYNSPLHF. In DNA, the CDR3 is TGTGCCAGCAGCCAAGACGCCTATAATTCACCCCTCCACTTT.

The rearrangement uses TRBV7-8 and TRBJ1-3; D is perhaps TRBD1 (5 bases). The V end lost 4 bases, the J end lost 4 bases, and 17 bases lay between the germline ends. Germline CDR1 is SGHVS and CDR2 is FQNEAQ. The CDR3 totals 16 residues. CDR3 region: CASSSARRQGGNTIYF. The CDR3 DNA follows: TGTGCCAGCAGCTCAGCGCGGCGGCAGGGAGGAAACACCATATATTTT.

The rearrangement links TRBV30 to TRBJ2-2, with TRBD2 identical over 8 bases. The CDR3 loop spans 17 amino acids. Germline-derived CDR1 and CDR2 are GTSNPN and SVGIG (reference sequence). Trimming took 2 bases from V and 5 from J; bases not matched to a gene: 13. The CDR3 bases are TGTGCCTGGAGTAATATTTGGGTCGCTAGCGGGACCGGGGAGCTGTTTTTT. It encodes CAWSNIWVASGTGELFF.

This clone has just a few counts. CDR3 sequence (DNA): TGTGCCAGCAGCAATGACAGACGCTCTGGAAACACCATATATTTT. Its translation is CASSNDRRSGNTIYF. The V and J genes are TRBV11-1 and TRBJ1-3; TRBD1 is a possible D gene (5 bases). This CDR3 is 15 amino acids long. Germline CDR1 is SGHAT and CDR2 is FQDESV (reference sequence). V was clipped by 5 bases and J by 0 bases, with 11 bases between them.

The rearrangement links TRBV6-1 to TRBJ1-2; 8 bases line up with TRBD1. The CDR3 contains 14 residues. With V trimmed by 3 bases and J by 7 bases, 7 bases remained unmatched. CDR1 and CDR2 (germline): MNHNS, SASEGT. The CDR3: CASSEVRQGTGYTF. In DNA form, the CDR3 reads TGTGCCAGCAGTGAGGTTCGACAGGGGACTGGCTACACCTTC.

This clone was counted only a few times. The rearrangement joins TRBV28 to TRBJ2-3; D remains ambiguous. Germline lookup yields CDR1 MDHEN and CDR2 SYDVKM. Trimming pared 7 bases from V and 6 bases from J, leaving 17 bases between. This CDR3 comprises 14 residues. In DNA, the CDR3 is TGTGCCAGCACCTCCGGGTCCACCGGGGATACGCAGTATTTT. As protein: CASTSGSTGDTQYF.

The chain is built from TRBV29-1 and TRBJ2-3; 9 bases line up with TRBD2. CDR1 is SQVTM and CDR2 is ANQGSEA in the germline V gene. The CDR3 is 17 amino acids. Trimming took 6 bases from V and 0 from J; bases not matched to a gene: 13. CDR3 in amino acids: CSVRWGSGGLSTDTQYF. In DNA form, the CDR3 reads TGCAGCGTCCGGTGGGGTAGCGGGGGCCTAAGCACAGATACGCAGTATTTT.

Only a few counts were recorded for this clone. The chain is built from TRBV14 and TRBJ1-2; 10 bases line up with TRBD1. From germline, CDR1 is SGHDN and CDR2 FVKESK. The J segment lost 7 bases and the V segment lost 6 bases, leaving 26 bases of the junction unmatched. The CDR3 is 20 residues long. The CDR3 loop reads CASRPTTRDRGLLGEGGYTF. The DNA of the CDR3 is TGTGCCAGCAGACCAACGACCCGGGACAGGGGTTTGTTGGGAGAGGGTGGCTACACCTTC.

This clone has only one observation. The V and J genes are TRBV5-4 and TRBJ1-2; no definite D call. This CDR3 contains 13 residues. CDR1 and CDR2 (germline): SGHNT, YYREEE (reference sequence). V lost 1 base to trimming and J lost 6 bases, with 10 bases between them. In nucleotides, the CDR3 is TGTGCCAGCAGCTTGAGGATGGCGGATGGCTACACCTTC. Its protein is CASSLRMADGYTF.